These 29 T cell receptor beta chains were all obtained from the same sample, sequenced in a study of OX40 agonist ivuxolimab in advanced cancers. Profiling relied on immunoSEQ multiplex PCR, and the TCRdb table lists in-frame clones only, not all of them. The table records approximately 74,000 clones, roughly 85% of them present only once. The sample consisted of CD4+ or CD8+ T cells sorted from blood, taken in a trial of the OX40 agonist ivuxolimab. These receptors were obtained from an adult with an advanced solid tumor such as melanoma, head and neck, liver or kidney cancer.

V usage is TRBV15 and J usage is TRBJ1-1; D gene ambiguous. The length of the CDR3 is 14 residues. From germline, CDR1 is LNHNV and CDR2 YYDKDF (reference sequence). V was trimmed by 0 bases and J by 4 bases, leaving 9 bases between them. In DNA form, the CDR3 reads TGTGCCACCAGCAGAGATCGTGTCGTCACTGAAGCTTTCTTT. Amino acids: CATSRDRVVTEAFF.

This clone was recorded many times. This sequence joins TRBV4-3 and TRBJ2-4; D is possibly TRBD2 (5 bases). The CDR3 has 13 residues. Per the germline V gene, CDR1 is LGHNA and CDR2 is YSLEER. V gave up 1 base and J gave up 8 bases, with 9 bases separating them. In nucleotides, the CDR3 is TGCGCCAGCAGCCAAGTAGACGGGGACATTCAGTACTTC. Encoded protein: CASSQVDGDIQYF.

This chain uses TRBV6-5 with TRBJ2-3; possibly TRBD1 or TRBD2 for D (6 bases each). Trimming cost V 10 bases and J 6 bases, with 20 bases left between them. CDR1 MNHEY and CDR2 SVGAGI come from the germline V gene. This CDR3 has 14 amino acids. In nucleotides, the CDR3 is TGTGCCACTCTAAGCCCCGGGGGCGCGGATACGCAGTATTTT. It is translated as CATLSPGGADTQYF.

The CDR3 nucleotides are TGCGCCAGCAGATCCCAAGGGGTCGAGACCCAGTACTTC. Protein product: CASRSQGVETQYF. The chain links TRBV5-1 to TRBJ2-5; maybe TRBD1 (5 bases). Germline assignment: CDR1 SGHRS and CDR2 YFSETQ. The CDR3 totals 13 residues. V lost 5 bases to trimming and J lost 5 bases, with 13 bases between them. The whole variable domain, filled in from reference TRBV5-1 and TRBJ2-5, reads KAGVTQTPRYLIKTRGQQVTLSCSPISGHRSVSWYQQTPGQGLQFLFEYFSETQRNKGNFPGRFSGRQFSNSRSEMNVSTLELGDSALYLCASRSQGVETQYFGPGTRLLVL.

The CDR3 is CASSIGTGVSYNEQFF. In nucleotides, the CDR3 is TGTGCCAGTAGTATAGGAACAGGAGTGTCCTACAATGAGCAGTTCTTC. The J gene is TRBJ2-1, the V gene TRBV19; a weak D match, TRBD1 (5 bases). V gave up 1 base and J gave up 1 base, with 11 bases separating them. The length of the CDR3 is 16 residues. Germline loops: CDR1 LNHDA, CDR2 SQIVND (reference sequence).

This clone was counted once. The chain employs TRBV5-1 and TRBJ2-3, with 7 bases that match TRBD1. Germline-derived CDR1 and CDR2 are SGHRS and YFSETQ. The CDR3 is 14 residues long. Losses at the gene ends were 3 bases for V and 3 bases for J; bases not matched to a gene: 4. The CDR3 here is CASSSGGKTDTQYF. The CDR3 DNA reads TGCGCCAGCAGCTCAGGGGGAAAAACAGATACGCAGTATTTT. Based on the CDR3 plus reference TRBV5-1 and TRBJ2-3, the full variable domain is KAGVTQTPRYLIKTRGQQVTLSCSPISGHRSVSWYQQTPGQGLQFLFEYFSETQRNKGNFPGRFSGRQFSNSRSEMNVSTLELGDSALYLCASSSGGKTDTQYFGPGTRLTVL.

J is TRBJ1-5 and V is TRBV2; 7 nucleotides line up with TRBD1. The CDR3 runs to 15 residues. Unmatched junction bases numbered 7, after V lost 6 bases and J lost 2 bases. Germline CDR1 reads SNHLY; CDR2 reads FYNNEI. CDR3 in amino acids: CASSSQGVGNQPQHF. Written as DNA, the CDR3 is TGTGCCAGCAGCTCCCAGGGGGTGGGCAATCAGCCCCAGCATTTT.

Comments on this clone: Other DNA variants within this sample encode the same CDR3. V usage is TRBV30 and J usage is TRBJ2-6; 7 positions agree with TRBD1. This CDR3 has 15 amino acids. V gave up 3 bases and J gave up 3 bases; unmatched junction bases: 5. CDR1 is GTSNPN, CDR2 SVGIG, per germline (reference sequence). The DNA for the CDR3 is TGTGCCTGGAGCGTAGGGGGCGGTGGGGCCAACGTCCTGACTTTC. It specifies CAWSVGGGGANVLTF.

This chain uses TRBV6-4 with TRBJ2-1; the D is unclear. This CDR3 is 15 amino acids long. V dropped 2 bases and J dropped 0 bases, with 8 bases sitting between them. Germline V lookup: CDR1 MRHNA, CDR2 SNTAGT. Here the CDR3 DNA reads TGTGCCAGCAGTGACCGGGTAAGCTCCTACAATGAGCAGTTCTTC. It encodes CASSDRVSSYNEQFF.

V usage is TRBV11-2 and J usage is TRBJ1-1, with a tentative D call TRBD1 (5 bases). Trimming shortened V by 5 bases and J by 2 bases, and 18 bases separated the two germline ends. The CDR3 is 16 residues long. CDR1 and CDR2 from the germline V gene are SGHAT and FQNNGV. The CDR3 is CASSPARGLLNTEAFF. The DNA of the CDR3 is TGTGCCAGCAGCCCAGCTCGGGGACTACTAAACACTGAAGCTTTCTTT.

In regard to this clone: At one of its ends the junction is not consistent with the germline gene, which may arise from a read error. The gene calls are TRBV6-5 and TRBJ1-4; D unresolved. The CDR3 runs to 14 residues. Germline CDR1 and CDR2: MNHEY and SVGAGI. The CDR3 DNA reads TGTGCCAGCAGTGACTCCGGGAGAGAGGAAAAACTGTTTTTT. Translated: CASSDSGREEKLFF.

This chain uses TRBV2 with TRBJ2-2, with 8 positions matching TRBD1. The CDR3 is 16 residues long. Unmatched junction bases numbered 15, after V lost 8 bases and J lost 7 bases. Germline V gene sequence: CDR1 SNHLY, CDR2 FYNNEI. DNA for the CDR3: TGTGCCAGCTCCACCAGACAGGGGATCGGTGTCGGGGAGCTGTTTTTT. As protein: CASSTRQGIGVGELFF.

This chain joins TRBV6-6 and TRBJ1-2; D gene uncertain. Trimming left V 5 bases short and J 6 bases short, with 19 bases between. The CDR3 has 15 residues. Germline values: CDR1 MNHNY, CDR2 SVGAGI (reference sequence). CDR3 nucleotide sequence: TGTGCCAGCAGTCCGAGAGGCGTGGTTTTAGATGGCTACACCTTC. It specifies CASSPRGVVLDGYTF.

The rearrangement joins TRBV10-1 to TRBJ2-7, with a tentative D call TRBD2 (5 bases). The CDR3 is 13 amino acids. With 4 bases removed from V and 7 bases from J, the gap between germline ends came to 14 bases. Germline V lookup: CDR1 WNHNN, CDR2 SYGVQD (reference sequence). The chain's CDR3 is CASSVAGFGEQYF. Here the CDR3 DNA reads TGCGCCAGCAGTGTTGCGGGCTTCGGGGAGCAGTACTTC.

The rearrangement links TRBV2 to TRBJ2-3; maybe TRBD1 (5 bases). V was trimmed by 6 bases and J by 6 bases, leaving 16 bases between them. Looked up from germline, CDR1 is SNHLY and CDR2 is FYNNEI. CDR3 length: 14 amino acids. CDR3 DNA sequence: TGTGCCAGCAGCTATCGACAGCCAGGGGATACGCAGTATTTT. Translating it yields CASSYRQPGDTQYF. Full variable domain (remainder filled in from reference TRBV2 and TRBJ2-3): EPEVTQTPSHQVTQMGQEVILRCVPISNHLYFYWYRQILGQKVEFLVSFYNNEISEKSEIFDDQFSVERPDGSNFTLKIRSTKLEDSAMYFCASSYRQPGDTQYFGPGTRLTVL.

J is TRBJ1-1 and V is TRBV6-1; no clear D. The V end lost 10 bases, the J end lost 4 bases, and 16 bases lay between the germline ends. CDR1 and CDR2 from the germline V gene are MNHNS and SASEGT. The CDR3 runs to 13 residues. CDR3 protein: CAISSPQGTEAFF. The CDR3 DNA sequence: TGTGCCATTTCGTCGCCCCAAGGCACTGAAGCTTTCTTT.

This chain links TRBV14 with TRBJ1-2, with a weak D call TRBD1 (5 bases). The germline V gene encodes CDR1 SGHDN and CDR2 FVKESK. The ends were cut back, 5 bases at V and 4 bases at J, with 11 bases in the middle. The CDR3 runs to 13 residues. CDR3 sequence (DNA): TGTGCCAGCAGCTTTGGGGGTGGCTATGGCTACACCTTC. This encodes CASSFGGGYGYTF.

The chain is built from TRBV15 and TRBJ1-1; D remains ambiguous. The germline V gene encodes CDR1 LNHNV and CDR2 YYDKDF (reference sequence). This CDR3 spans 14 amino acids. V was shortened by 0 bases and J by 6 bases, with 11 bases between the two germline ends. The CDR3 region is CATSREEGFPEAFF. The CDR3 nucleotides read TGTGCCACCAGCAGAGAAGAGGGTTTCCCTGAAGCTTTCTTT.

This chain joins TRBV18 and TRBJ2-7, with D unclear. V shed 2 bases and J shed 1 base, with 3 bases lying between them. This CDR3 is 12 amino acids long. Germline assignment: CDR1 KGHSH and CDR2 LQKENI. The CDR3 bases are TGTGCCAGCTCACCAGGGTCCTACGAGCAGTACTTC. It is translated as CASSPGSYEQYF.

This clone occurred once. The chain employs TRBV19 and TRBJ1-2; D uncertain. The germline V gene encodes CDR1 LNHDA and CDR2 SQIVND (reference sequence). The CDR3 length is 14 residues. V lost 2 bases and J 8 bases, leaving 15 bases between the germline ends. The CDR3 DNA follows: TGTGCCAGTAGTATAATGGATCCGGTAGTAGGCTACACCTTC. Translation gives CASSIMDPVVGYTF. The full variable domain, completed using reference TRBV19 and TRBJ1-2, is DGGITQSPKYLFRKEGQNVTLSCEQNLNHDAMYWYRQDPGQGLRLIYYSQIVNDFQKGDIAEGYSVSREKKESFPLTVTSAQKNPTAFYLCASSIMDPVVGYTFGSGTRLTVV.

The CDR3: CASSSGLAGPGGETQYF. The CDR3 region has the DNA TGTGCCAGCAGCTCGGGACTAGCGGGGCCGGGCGGGGAGACCCAGTACTTC. The chain combines TRBV5-8 with TRBJ2-5; 13 bases agree with TRBD2. The V gene's germline CDR1 is SGHTS and CDR2 YDEGEE. V trimming: 3 bases; J trimming: 5 bases; junction bases outside the gene matches: 10. The CDR3 totals 17 residues.

The rearrangement links TRBV7-9 to TRBJ1-4, with D maybe TRBD1 (6 bases). V was shortened by 5 bases and J by 0 bases, with 10 bases between the two germline ends. The CDR3 spans 15 residues. CDR1 is SEHNR, CDR2 FQNEAQ, per germline (reference sequence). CDR3: CASSARDTTNEKLFF. Here the CDR3 DNA reads TGTGCCAGCAGCGCCCGGGACACAACTAATGAAAAACTGTTTTTT. The full variable domain, completed using reference TRBV7-9 and TRBJ1-4, is DTGVSQNPRHKITKRGQNVTFRCDPISEHNRLYWYRQTLGQGPEFLTYFQNEAQLEKSRLLSDRFSAERPKGSFSTLEIQRTEQGDSAMYLCASSARDTTNEKLFFGSGTQLSVL.

V is TRBV28 and J is TRBJ1-5; D unresolved. The length of the CDR3 is 14 residues. With 6 bases removed from V and 3 bases from J, the gap between germline ends came to 12 bases. Germline assignment: CDR1 MDHEN and CDR2 SYDVKM. CDR3 coding DNA: TGTGCCAGCAGAGAAATCGCCCACAATCAGCCCCAGCATTTT. Residues: CASREIAHNQPQHF.

The chain combines TRBV5-1 with TRBJ1-1; D not certain. The CDR3 covers 14 residues. V gave up 0 bases and J gave up 0 bases, with 6 bases separating them. CDR1 and CDR2 (germline): SGHRS, YFSETQ. CDR3 amino acids: CASSLEKLNTEAFF. As DNA, the CDR3 is TGCGCCAGCAGCTTGGAAAAGTTGAACACTGAAGCTTTCTTT.

The chain employs TRBV6-6 and TRBJ1-1, with 7 nucleotides matching TRBD1. Losses at the gene ends were 5 bases for V and 5 bases for J; bases not matched to a gene: 11. This CDR3 contains 15 residues. Looked up from germline, CDR1 is MNHNY and CDR2 is SVGAGI (reference sequence). CDR3 sequence (DNA): TGTGCCAGCAGTAAAGGACAGGCTGCTAGTACTGAAGCTTTCTTT. Amino acids: CASSKGQAASTEAFF.

The CDR3 spells CASSSDRVETQYF. CDR3 nucleotide sequence: TGTGCCAGCAGCTCCGACAGGGTAGAGACCCAGTACTTC. V is TRBV11-2 and J is TRBJ2-5, with 7 bases matching TRBD1. Trimming cost V 4 bases and J 4 bases; bases outside gene matches: 3. This CDR3 has 13 residues. CDR1 SGHAT and CDR2 FQNNGV come from the germline V gene.

This clone appeared once. This chain uses TRBV5-8 with TRBJ2-7; unclear D gene. CDR1 SGHTS and CDR2 YDEGEE come from the germline V gene. The CDR3 totals 17 residues. Trimming took off 5 bases at V and 0 bases at J, with 21 bases between the two ends. The CDR3 DNA is TGTGCCAGCAGGCCATTAAAACACGCTACCTCCTCCTACGAGCAGTACTTC. Its translation: CASRPLKHATSSYEQYF.

The V and J genes are TRBV30 and TRBJ1-5, with D maybe TRBD1 (6 bases). Trimming stripped 0 bases from V and 3 bases from J, with 18 bases between. The germline gives CDR1 GTSNPN, CDR2 SVGIG (reference sequence). CDR3 length: 17 residues. In nucleotides, the CDR3 is TGTGCCTGGAGTGTGAGCAGGGGCATCTCATACAATCAGCCCCAGCATTTT. It yields the protein CAWSVSRGISYNQPQHF.

The rearrangement links TRBV5-4 to TRBJ1-1; TRBD1 aligns across 9 bases. Trimming at V came to 2 bases and at J to 4 bases, leaving 6 bases not matched to a gene. Germline CDR1 SGHNT, CDR2 YYREEE (reference sequence). The CDR3 loop spans 15 amino acids. CDR3 nucleotide sequence: TGTGCCAGCAGCTTATCCGGGACAGGGACCACTGAAGCTTTCTTT. It is translated as CASSLSGTGTTEAFF. Combining the CDR3 with reference TRBV5-4 and TRBJ1-1 gives the whole variable domain ETGVTQSPTHLIKTRGQQVTLRCSSQSGHNTVSWYQQALGQGPQFIFQYYREEENGRGNFPPRFSGLQFPNYSSELNVNALELDDSALYLCASSLSGTGTTEAFFGQGTRLTVV.